This T cell receptor beta chain emerged from a study of T cells after posttransplantation cyclophosphamide. V gave up 5 bases and J gave up 1 base; unmatched junction bases: 9. The germline V gene has CDR1 SGHRS and CDR2 YFSETQ. The CDR3 is 15 amino acids. The data were produced by immunoSEQ multiplex PCR, yet TCRdb's version contains in-frame clones alone and is incomplete. The sample contains tens of thousands of clones, roughly 92% of which appear only once. V gene TRBV5-1 combines with J gene TRBJ2-7; 7 positions match TRBD1. Material for sequencing was PBMCs. This clonotype was obtained from a woman aged 45 to 65 in good health and a related stem cell transplant donor. Here the CDR3 DNA reads TGCGCCAGCAGACCTCGACAGGGTCGATCCTACGAGCAGTACTTC. It codes for CASRPRQGRSYEQYF. The full variable domain, in which reference TRBV5-1 and TRBJ2-7 provide the parts outside the CDR3, is KAGVTQTPRYLIKTRGQQVTLSCSPISGHRSVSWYQQTPGQGLQFLFEYFSETQRNKGNFPGRFSGRQFSNSRSEMNVSTLELGDSALYLCASRPRQGRSYEQYFGPGTRLTVT.